This T cell receptor (beta chain) is from a study of T cell responses to AZD1222 COVID-19 vaccine. General study results and limits: Without day 14 samples, only post-peak T cell repertoires were studied. Possibly, clonal diversity was underestimated; donors were largely white British and included more females.

Pooling was applied to second doses at about 4 or about 12 weeks. Details on this clone: Its cognate antigen is unknown.

The V end lost 4 bases, the J end lost 2 bases, and 12 bases lay between the germline ends. The CDR3 totals 15 residues. CDR1 and CDR2 (germline): MNHEY, SVGAGI. Libraries were prepared by immunoSEQ multiplex PCR; TCRdb keeps only in-frame clonotypes and omits some of them. The sample records about 140,000 clones, around 90% being singletons. The receptor was isolated from an adult who received the AZD1222 COVID-19 vaccine. The genes are TRBV6-5 and TRBJ1-5; D not certain. Sequencing was performed on peripheral blood, taken 28 days after the second AZD1222 dose. In DNA form, the CDR3 reads TGTGCCAGCAGTTCCGGTTCCGGGGGCAATCAGCCCCAGCATTTT. As protein: CASSSGSGGNQPQHF.